The 29 T cell receptor beta chains below come from one sample, sequenced in a study of T cell responses to AZD1222 COVID-19 vaccine. Clones were sequenced by immunoSEQ multiplex PCR, and TCRdb holds only the in-frame ones, with some missing. The sample lists about 150,000 clones, 94% occurring once. The sample was peripheral blood, taken on day 0 of AZD1222 vaccination. These receptors came from an adult in good health.

The chain has TRBV4-1 and TRBJ1-3, with no clear D. The germline V gene has CDR1 MGHRA and CDR2 YSYEKL. The germline V and J ends were trimmed by 3 bases and 0 bases, with 12 bases remaining between them. The CDR3 sequence is 16 residues long. For the CDR3, the DNA is TGCGCCAGCAGCCACCCACCCTTTAGCTCTGGAAACACCATATATTTT. Amino acid sequence: CASSHPPFSSGNTIYF.

CDR3: CASSTQQGAFEQFF. Here the CDR3 DNA reads TGTGCCAGCAGCACCCAACAGGGGGCTTTTGAGCAGTTCTTC. The rearrangement links TRBV9 to TRBJ2-1; 9 bases agree with TRBD1. CDR3 length: 14 amino acids. J gave up 9 bases and V 4 bases, and 8 bases lay outside the gene matches. Germline V gives CDR1 SGDLS, CDR2 YYNGEE.

The chain has TRBV5-4 and TRBJ2-3; maybe TRBD1 (5 bases). Trimming shortened V by 3 bases and J by 3 bases, and 11 bases separated the two germline ends. Germline V CDR1 and CDR2: SGHNT, YYREEE (reference sequence). This CDR3 contains 14 residues. The CDR3 nucleotides are TGTGCCAGCAGCTCCCGACAGTCAACAGATACGCAGTATTTT. Translated, it gives CASSSRQSTDTQYF.

The V call is TRBV19, the J call TRBJ2-3, with 9 bases identical to TRBD1. The CDR3 is made up of 16 amino acids. J gave up 10 bases and V 3 bases, and 14 bases lay outside the gene matches. Germline lookup yields CDR1 LNHDA and CDR2 SQIVND (reference sequence). Written as DNA, the CDR3 is TGTGCCAGTAGTATGGGTACCCCCGGACAGGGGTTTGCGCAGTATTTT. It yields the protein CASSMGTPGQGFAQYF. Complete variable domain (other parts from reference TRBV19 and TRBJ2-3): DGGITQSPKYLFRKEGQNVTLSCEQNLNHDAMYWYRQDPGQGLRLIYYSQIVNDFQKGDIAEGYSVSREKKESFPLTVTSAQKNPTAFYLCASSMGTPGQGFAQYFGPGTRLTVL.

The V call is TRBV5-1, the J call TRBJ2-5; maybe TRBD1 (6 bases). Deletions cut 4 bases from V and 1 base from J, with 11 bases between. The V gene's germline CDR1 is SGHRS and CDR2 YFSETQ. The CDR3 covers 14 residues. The CDR3 region is CASSPGTRQETQYF. The CDR3 nucleotides read TGCGCCAGCAGCCCAGGGACACGCCAAGAGACCCAGTACTTC.

This clone is a singleton in its sample. The rearrangement joins TRBV29-1 to TRBJ2-1; 9 nucleotides agree with TRBD2. The germline CDR1 and CDR2 sequences are SQVTM and ANQGSEA. The CDR3 sequence is 16 residues long. J gave up 3 bases and V 7 bases, and 13 bases lay outside the gene matches. The chain's CDR3 is CSAPGVAGVVYNEQFF. The CDR3 coding sequence is TGCAGCGCCCCGGGGGTAGCGGGAGTCGTCTACAATGAGCAGTTCTTC.

The rearrangement links TRBV6-4 to TRBJ2-1; 10 positions agree with TRBD1. This CDR3 contains 14 residues. Germline values: CDR1 MRHNA, CDR2 SNTAGT. With V trimmed by 6 bases and J by 8 bases, 7 bases remained unmatched. This CDR3 reads CASSGTGDGHEQFF. The CDR3 nucleotides read TGTGCCAGCAGCGGGACAGGGGATGGTCATGAGCAGTTCTTC.

This chain uses TRBV7-2 with TRBJ2-1; D is ambiguous. V lost 1 base and J 11 bases, leaving 12 bases between the germline ends. Germline values: CDR1 SGHTA, CDR2 FQGNSA. The length of the CDR3 is 13 residues. In nucleotides, the CDR3 is TGTGCCAGCAGCTTAGGTAAGGACGGAAAGCAGTTCTTC. Translation gives CASSLGKDGKQFF.

The chain combines TRBV5-1 with TRBJ2-3, with a weak D call TRBD1 (6 bases). CDR1 is SGHRS, CDR2 YFSETQ, per germline. Trimming took 0 bases from V and 2 from J, leaving 10 bases between them. The CDR3 runs 15 residues. This CDR3 is CASSLETGPTDTQYF. Here the CDR3 DNA reads TGCGCCAGCAGCTTGGAGACAGGCCCCACAGATACGCAGTATTTT.

The chain employs TRBV7-9 and TRBJ2-5, with 8 nucleotides matching TRBD1. The germline CDR1 and CDR2 sequences are SEHNR and FQNEAQ (reference sequence). The V gene end was trimmed by 3 bases and the J gene end by 2 bases; junction bases not matched to a gene: 5. The CDR3 is made up of 15 amino acids. The CDR3 protein is CASSLGQAEQETQYF. CDR3 nucleotides: TGTGCCAGCAGCTTGGGACAGGCAGAACAAGAGACCCAGTACTTC.

The chain employs TRBV12-5 and TRBJ2-1; TRBD2 is a possible D gene (6 bases). CDR1 and CDR2 from the germline V gene are LGHNT and FRNRAP. V dropped 1 base and J dropped 10 bases, with 14 bases sitting between them. The CDR3 spans 14 residues. Here the CDR3 reads CASGLGLDPREQFF. The CDR3 region has the DNA TGTGCTAGTGGTTTGGGACTAGATCCGCGGGAGCAGTTCTTC.

The chain is built from TRBV11-2 and TRBJ2-5; D is possibly TRBD1 (6 bases). CDR1 and CDR2 from the germline V gene are SGHAT and FQNNGV. The CDR3 sequence is 15 residues long. V was clipped by 5 bases and J by 4 bases, with 17 bases between them. DNA of the CDR3: TGTGCCAGCAGCCTAACACTGGGGGCGGGAGAGACCCAGTACTTC. This sequence encodes CASSLTLGAGETQYF.

V and J are TRBV29-1 and TRBJ1-1; a weak D match, TRBD1 (6 bases). This CDR3 has 18 residues. Germline V gives CDR1 SQVTM, CDR2 ANQGSEA. V gave up 3 bases and J gave up 4 bases, with 27 bases separating them. CDR3 sequence (DNA): TGCAGCGTTGATCCGAGCGCGAACAGGGAGGGCTGGGTCACTGAAGCTTTCTTT. Protein sequence: CSVDPSANREGWVTEAFF.

This sequence joins TRBV9 and TRBJ2-2; possibly TRBD1 for D (5 bases). Trimming took off 0 bases at V and 4 bases at J, with 10 bases between the two ends. Germline loops: CDR1 SGDLS, CDR2 YYNGEE. The CDR3 is made up of 15 amino acids. CDR3 region: CASSVGWGGTGELFF. The CDR3 DNA reads as TGTGCCAGCAGCGTAGGATGGGGCGGCACCGGGGAGCTGTTTTTT.

This chain connects TRBV6-5 to TRBJ1-6; TRBD1 is a possible D gene (6 bases). The CDR3 loop spans 16 amino acids. Trimming took 4 bases from V and 3 from J, leaving 13 bases between them. Germline CDR1 is MNHEY and CDR2 is SVGAGI. CDR3 nucleotides: TGTGCCAGCAGTTGGGGGGGGCGCCGCTATAATTCACCCCTCCACTTT. Translating it yields CASSWGGRRYNSPLHF.

The V gene is TRBV18, the J gene TRBJ1-4; D remains ambiguous. The CDR3 covers 14 residues. CDR1 and CDR2 (germline): KGHSH, LQKENI. Trimming cost V 2 bases and J 8 bases, with 12 bases left between them. The CDR3 spells CASSPSGLGEKLFF. DNA of the CDR3: TGTGCCAGCTCACCATCCGGGCTTGGGGAAAAACTGTTTTTT.

The chain carries TRBV2 and TRBJ1-5; 8 bases fit TRBD1. With V trimmed by 4 bases and J by 7 bases, 15 bases remained unmatched. CDR1 and CDR2 from the germline V gene are SNHLY and FYNNEI. This CDR3 contains 17 residues. The CDR3 protein is CASSGLETGVREQPQHF. CDR3 DNA sequence: TGTGCCAGCAGTGGATTGGAGACAGGGGTTCGAGAACAGCCCCAGCATTTT.

The chain couples TRBV2 to TRBJ2-1, with D possibly being TRBD1 (6 bases). The CDR3 spans 16 residues. Trimming shortened V by 2 bases and J by 0 bases, and 11 bases separated the two germline ends. Germline loops: CDR1 SNHLY, CDR2 FYNNEI. The CDR3: CASSEYRGSSYNEQFF. CDR3 sequence (DNA): TGTGCCAGCAGTGAATATAGGGGGAGCTCCTACAATGAGCAGTTCTTC.

The V call is TRBV7-9, the J call TRBJ1-2; 8 positions agree with TRBD1. Germline V gene data show CDR1 as SEHNR and CDR2 as FQNEAQ (reference sequence). V lost 2 bases and J lost 6; bases outside the gene matches: 2. This CDR3 has 13 residues. The CDR3 nucleotides read TGTGCCAGCAGCTTACAGGGGGCGCATGGCTACACCTTC. Its translation: CASSLQGAHGYTF.

V gene TRBV2 combines with J gene TRBJ1-1, with D perhaps matching TRBD1 (5 bases). The CDR3 is 13 amino acids. Germline V gene data show CDR1 as SNHLY and CDR2 as FYNNEI. With 5 bases removed from V and 2 bases from J, the gap between germline ends came to 9 bases. For the CDR3, the DNA is TGTGCCAGCAGTTTACAGGCAAACACTGAAGCTTTCTTT. Protein product: CASSLQANTEAFF. Complete variable domain (other parts from reference TRBV2 and TRBJ1-1): EPEVTQTPSHQVTQMGQEVILRCVPISNHLYFYWYRQILGQKVEFLVSFYNNEISEKSEIFDDQFSVERPDGSNFTLKIRSTKLEDSAMYFCASSLQANTEAFFGQGTRLTVV.

The chain joins TRBV5-1 to TRBJ1-2; no clear D. This CDR3 contains 17 residues. V was trimmed by 3 bases and J by 2 bases, leaving 20 bases between them. Germline CDR1 and CDR2: SGHRS and YFSETQ. This CDR3 reads CASSSLGGSYLNYGYTF. The CDR3 region has the DNA TGCGCCAGCAGCTCCCTTGGAGGCAGCTATCTAAACTATGGCTACACCTTC.

This clone showed up just once. V gene TRBV7-9 combines with J gene TRBJ1-6; D ambiguous. This CDR3 comprises 15 residues. Germline loops: CDR1 SEHNR, CDR2 FQNEAQ (reference sequence). The V end lost 5 bases, the J end lost 9 bases, and 17 bases lay between the germline ends. CDR3 sequence (DNA): TGTGCCAGCAGCCCGTCCGGGGAGATGCGTTCACCCCTCCACTTT. Protein: CASSPSGEMRSPLHF.

The V call is TRBV5-6, the J call TRBJ1-2, with D possibly matching TRBD1 (6 bases). The CDR3 sequence is 12 residues long. V lost 4 bases and J 7 bases, leaving 11 bases between the germline ends. CDR1 and CDR2 from the germline V gene are SGHDT and YYEEEE. The DNA for the CDR3 is TGTGCCAGCAGCCCGAACAGGGTTGGCTACACCTTC. Translation gives CASSPNRVGYTF. Filled out from reference TRBV5-6 and TRBJ1-2, the complete variable domain reads DAGVTQSPTHLIKTRGQQVTLRCSPKSGHDTVSWYQQALGQGPQFIFQYYEEEERQRGNFPDRFSGHQFPNYSSELNVNALLLGDSALYLCASSPNRVGYTFGSGTRLTVV.

The V gene is TRBV19, the J gene TRBJ2-1, with 16 bases aligning to TRBD2. This CDR3 is built from 20 residues. With 4 bases clipped from V and 3 bases from J, the junction kept 12 bases outside the gene matches. Germline CDR1 and CDR2: LNHDA and SQIVND (reference sequence). This CDR3 reads CASSRIPGLAGGPFYNEQFF. The CDR3 nucleotides are TGTGCCAGTAGTAGAATTCCGGGACTAGCGGGGGGGCCTTTCTACAATGAGCAGTTCTTC. Variable domain in full (rest from reference TRBV19 and TRBJ2-1): DGGITQSPKYLFRKEGQNVTLSCEQNLNHDAMYWYRQDPGQGLRLIYYSQIVNDFQKGDIAEGYSVSREKKESFPLTVTSAQKNPTAFYLCASSRIPGLAGGPFYNEQFFGPGTRLTVL.

The chain has TRBV4-1 and TRBJ1-5; unclear D gene. Germline CDR1 is MGHRA and CDR2 is YSYEKL. The V gene lost 3 bases and the J gene lost 0 bases, with 9 bases spanning the gap. The CDR3 totals 15 residues. The CDR3 DNA is TGCGCCAGCAGCCATCGGGCCTATAGCAATCAGCCCCAGCATTTT. This codes for CASSHRAYSNQPQHF.

The chain is built from TRBV7-6 and TRBJ2-3, with D unclear. V was pared by 1 base and J by 7 bases, with 9 bases between. Germline V gives CDR1 SGHVS, CDR2 FNYEAQ. The CDR3 is made up of 13 amino acids. The CDR3 nucleotides are TGTGCCAGCAGCTTAGGGGTCGCTCATACGCAGTATTTT. Protein sequence: CASSLGVAHTQYF. The full variable domain, rest sourced from reference TRBV7-6 and TRBJ2-3, is GAGVSQSPRYKVTKRGQDVALRCDPISGHVSLYWYRQALGQGPEFLTYFNYEAQQDKSGLPNDRFSAERPEGSISTLTIQRTEQRDSAMYRCASSLGVAHTQYFGPGTRLTVL.

This clone was recorded once. This sequence joins TRBV28 and TRBJ1-1, with TRBD1 matching 8 bases. Germline-derived CDR1 and CDR2 are MDHEN and SYDVKM. The CDR3 has 15 amino acids. V lost 8 bases to trimming and J lost 10 bases; unmatched junction nucleotides: 18. The CDR3 DNA sequence: TGTGCCAGCTCCCGACCGCCCCGGACAGGGTCGAGAGCTTTCTTT. It encodes CASSRPPRTGSRAFF.

CDR3 region: CASSRGQGGTEAFF. For the CDR3, the DNA is TGCGCCAGCAGCCGAGGACAGGGCGGCACTGAAGCTTTCTTT. This chain uses TRBV10-1 with TRBJ1-1; 8 bases are a match to TRBD1. The germline CDR1 and CDR2 sequences are WNHNN and SYGVQD (reference sequence). The CDR3 contains 14 residues. V lost 6 bases, J lost 4 bases, and 7 bases stayed unmatched.

This rearrangement joins TRBV15 to TRBJ1-5; D is unresolved. V was trimmed by 0 bases and J by 8 bases, leaving 11 bases between them. The CDR3 covers 14 residues. Per germline, CDR1 LNHNV and CDR2 YYDKDF (reference sequence). In DNA form, the CDR3 reads TGTGCCACCAGCAGAGATGCCCTTACCGAGCCCCAGCATTTT. The encoded protein is CATSRDALTEPQHF.